One and the same sample provided the 25 T cell receptor beta chains below, sequenced in a study of siplizumab effects on memory and regulatory T cells. Libraries were prepared by immunoSEQ multiplex PCR; TCRdb keeps only in-frame clonotypes and omits some of them. The sample includes tens of thousands of clones, about 97% seen only once; the top ten take around 0.6%. The material sequenced was naive CD4+ T cells sorted from blood. The receptor source for this set is a human donor in good health.

The CDR3 nucleotides read TGTGCCAGCAGGGGGGACAGGGGGCAGCGGCAGCCCCAGCATTTT. It specifies CASRGDRGQRQPQHF. This sequence joins TRBV2 and TRBJ1-5, with 12 positions matching TRBD1. CDR1 is SNHLY, CDR2 FYNNEI, per germline. The CDR3 spans 15 residues. The V segment lost 6 bases and the J segment 7 bases; nucleotides outside the gene matches: 7.

The V gene is TRBV6-1, the J gene TRBJ1-5; D is possibly TRBD1 (6 bases). The CDR3 is 15 residues long. Germline-derived CDR1 and CDR2 are MNHNS and SASEGT. The V gene lost 5 bases and the J gene lost 6 bases, with 17 bases spanning the gap. The CDR3 reads CASSKGGAISQPQHF. In DNA, the CDR3 is TGTGCCAGCAGTAAAGGGGGGGCTATTAGTCAGCCCCAGCATTTT.

This chain connects TRBV7-8 to TRBJ1-6; D might be TRBD1 (5 bases). Deletions cut 6 bases from V and 10 bases from J, with 13 bases between. Germline values: CDR1 SGHVS, CDR2 FQNEAQ. This CDR3 comprises 13 residues. The DNA for the CDR3 is TGTGCCAGCAGACCCCGCGGGGGATCACCCCTCCACTTT. It is translated as CASRPRGGSPLHF.

The chain combines TRBV29-1 with TRBJ2-7, with D hard to call. V was clipped by 4 bases and J by 7 bases, with 11 bases between them. CDR3 length: 11 residues. CDR1 and CDR2 from the germline V gene are SQVTM and ANQGSEA. The CDR3 region has the DNA TGCAGCGTTGGCCAGGTGGATGAGCAGTACTTC. Its translation: CSVGQVDEQYF.

This clone appeared once. This chain connects TRBV7-2 to TRBJ1-1, with unresolved D. Per the germline V gene, CDR1 is SGHTA and CDR2 is FQGNSA. The CDR3 runs to 15 residues. Trimming took 2 bases from V and 3 from J, leaving 13 bases between them. CDR3 in amino acids: CASSLTGPPDTEAFF. The DNA of the CDR3 is TGTGCCAGCAGCTTAACCGGCCCTCCTGACACTGAAGCTTTCTTT.

This chain joins TRBV5-4 and TRBJ2-5; 13 bases are shared with TRBD2. Trimming at V came to 4 bases and at J to 2 bases, leaving 2 bases not matched to a gene. CDR3 size: 15 residues. CDR1 and CDR2 from the germline V gene are SGHNT and YYREEE (reference sequence). Here the CDR3 DNA reads TGTGCCAGCAGCCAGGGACTAGCGGGACAAGAGACCCAGTACTTC. It is translated as CASSQGLAGQETQYF. Full variable domain (remainder filled in from reference TRBV5-4 and TRBJ2-5): ETGVTQSPTHLIKTRGQQVTLRCSSQSGHNTVSWYQQALGQGPQFIFQYYREEENGRGNFPPRFSGLQFPNYSSELNVNALELDDSALYLCASSQGLAGQETQYFGPGTRLLVL.

The chain couples TRBV4-1 to TRBJ1-2; 7 positions agree with TRBD1. The trim removed 0 bases at V and 8 bases at J, leaving 12 bases unmatched. The CDR3 is 16 residues long. Germline assignment: CDR1 MGHRA and CDR2 YSYEKL. The CDR3 loop is CASSQEWPGQKIGYTF. The DNA of the CDR3 is TGCGCCAGCAGCCAAGAGTGGCCGGGACAGAAAATCGGCTACACCTTC.

The chain carries TRBV2 and TRBJ2-7; no definite D call. Germline values: CDR1 SNHLY, CDR2 FYNNEI. V dropped 4 bases and J dropped 0 bases, with 4 bases sitting between them. This CDR3 contains 12 residues. The CDR3 bases are TGTGCCAGCAGTGCTACCTCCTACGAGCAGTACTTC. Translated, it gives CASSATSYEQYF.

V and J are TRBV6-5 and TRBJ2-1; D may correspond to TRBD1 or TRBD2 (6 bases each). Per the germline V gene, CDR1 is MNHEY and CDR2 is SVGAGI. This CDR3 has 13 amino acids. V lost 4 bases, J lost 8 bases, and 12 bases lay in between. In DNA, the CDR3 is TGTGCCAGCAGTTCCAGGGGAGGCGATGAGCAGTTCTTC. This codes for CASSSRGGDEQFF.

The chain recombines TRBV2 with TRBJ2-5; TRBD1 matches 10 bases. Germline V gene data show CDR1 as SNHLY and CDR2 as FYNNEI. CDR3 length equals 13 residues. Trimming at V came to 8 bases and at J to 6 bases, leaving 6 bases not matched to a gene. CDR3 nucleotide sequence: TGTGCCAGCGCCGGGACAGGGGAACAGACCCAGTACTTC. Residues: CASAGTGEQTQYF.

CDR3 bases: TGTGCCAGCAGCTTTGATAGGGGAGCTTTCTTT. Amino acid sequence: CASSFDRGAFF. V is TRBV13 and J is TRBJ1-1, with D tentatively TRBD1 (5 bases). V was cut by 3 bases and J by 10 bases, with 9 bases left in between. Germline CDR1 and CDR2: PRHDT and FYEKMQ (reference sequence). This CDR3 spans 11 amino acids.

The CDR3 coding sequence is TGTGCCAGCTCACCACGGGCCGGGACTAGCGGGAGGGTATCCGAGCAGTACTTC. Its protein product is CASSPRAGTSGRVSEQYF. J is TRBJ2-7 and V is TRBV18, with 16 bases identical to TRBD2. CDR3 length equals 18 residues. The V and J ends lost 1 base and 6 bases, in that order; junction bases with no gene match: 9. Germline V lookup: CDR1 KGHSH, CDR2 LQKENI.

The rearrangement uses TRBV19 and TRBJ1-5; D unclear. The V end lost 5 bases, the J end lost 2 bases, and 7 bases lay between the germline ends. Germline V gives CDR1 LNHDA, CDR2 SQIVND (reference sequence). The length of the CDR3 is 13 residues. CDR3 residues: CASSSVRNQPQHF. CDR3 sequence (DNA): TGTGCCAGTAGTTCAGTCCGCAATCAGCCCCAGCATTTT.

The V and J genes are TRBV6-6 and TRBJ2-2, with 10 bases lining up with TRBD2. The CDR3 has 16 residues. V gave up 8 bases and J gave up 1 base; unmatched junction bases: 7. CDR1 is MNHNY and CDR2 is SVGAGI in the germline V gene (reference sequence). The CDR3 spells CASLKSGRENTGELFF. In DNA form, the CDR3 reads TGTGCCAGCCTAAAAAGCGGGAGGGAGAACACCGGGGAGCTGTTTTTT.

The chain carries TRBV2 and TRBJ2-7; D might be TRBD1 (5 bases). Trimming took off 0 bases at V and 2 bases at J, with 11 bases between the two ends. The CDR3 has 15 residues. CDR1 and CDR2 from the germline V gene are SNHLY and FYNNEI. CDR3 DNA sequence: TGTGCCAGCAGTGAAGCGTCAGGGCGACCCTACGAGCAGTACTTC. Amino acid sequence: CASSEASGRPYEQYF. The whole variable domain, filled in from reference TRBV2 and TRBJ2-7, reads EPEVTQTPSHQVTQMGQEVILRCVPISNHLYFYWYRQILGQKVEFLVSFYNNEISEKSEIFDDQFSVERPDGSNFTLKIRSTKLEDSAMYFCASSEASGRPYEQYFGPGTRLTVT.

J is TRBJ1-2 and V is TRBV25-1; unclear D gene. V was cut by 2 bases and J by 6 bases, with 4 bases left in between. The CDR3 contains 11 residues. From germline, CDR1 is MGHDK and CDR2 SYGVNS. The DNA of the CDR3 is TGTGCCAGCAGTGAAGGGGATGGCTACACCTTC. It yields the protein CASSEGDGYTF.

V gene TRBV4-2 combines with J gene TRBJ1-2; D may be TRBD1 (5 bases). The CDR3 sequence is 12 residues long. The germline V gene encodes CDR1 LGHNA and CDR2 YNFKEQ. The V gene lost 8 bases and the J gene lost 1 base, with 8 bases spanning the gap. CDR3 loop: CASGDGNYGYTF. The CDR3 region has the DNA TGTGCCAGCGGGGACGGTAACTATGGCTACACCTTC.

The chain uses TRBV7-8 and TRBJ2-1, with D possibly TRBD2 on 5 matching bases. V was shortened by 5 bases and J by 8 bases, with 16 bases between the two germline ends. This CDR3 spans 14 amino acids. Germline V gives CDR1 SGHVS, CDR2 FQNEAQ. CDR3 sequence (DNA): TGTGCCAGCAGCCCGACTAACGGGTACGATGAGCAGTTCTTC. It codes for CASSPTNGYDEQFF.

V usage is TRBV7-2 and J usage is TRBJ2-7; D might be TRBD1 (5 bases). Germline-derived CDR1 and CDR2 are SGHTA and FQGNSA. V gave up 2 bases and J gave up 0 bases, with 8 bases separating them. There are 14 residues in the CDR3. This CDR3 is CASSLNRNSYEQYF. The CDR3 DNA reads TGTGCCAGCAGCTTAAACAGGAACTCCTACGAGCAGTACTTC. Complete variable domain (other parts from reference TRBV7-2 and TRBJ2-7): GAGVSQSPSNKVTEKGKDVELRCDPISGHTALYWYRQSLGQGLEFLIYFQGNSAPDKSGLPSDRFSAERTGGSVSTLTIQRTQQEDSAVYLCASSLNRNSYEQYFGPGTRLTVT.

The chain carries TRBV27 and TRBJ2-1; TRBD1 matches at 8 bases. This CDR3 is built from 15 residues. V was pared by 7 bases and J by 5 bases, with 10 bases of the junction left unmatched. Germline V CDR1 and CDR2: MNHEY, SMNVEV (reference sequence). CDR3 in amino acids: CASTPLRDRNNEQFF. CDR3 nucleotides: TGTGCCAGCACCCCTCTCAGGGACAGGAACAATGAGCAGTTCTTC.

The V gene is TRBV25-1, the J gene TRBJ2-5; D call uncertain. Per germline, CDR1 MGHDK and CDR2 SYGVNS. V lost 1 base and J 5 bases, leaving 5 bases between the germline ends. This CDR3 is built from 12 residues. CDR3 nucleotide sequence: TGTGCCAGCAGTGAATTCGGGGAGACCCAGTACTTC. The encoded protein is CASSEFGETQYF.

This chain joins TRBV21-1 and TRBJ1-4; TRBD1, the table's D call, was not compared with the DNA. TRBV21-1 is a listed pseudogene. The CDR3 loop spans 17 amino acids. This CDR3 is CASSTPGTATLNEKLFF. The CDR3 bases are TGTGCCAGCAGCACCCCGGGGACAGCGACGCTAAATGAAAAACTGTTTTTT.

V is TRBV10-3 and J is TRBJ2-2, with D hard to call. Germline V gene lookup returns CDR1 ENHRY and CDR2 SYGVKD. V was clipped by 6 bases and J by 4 bases, with 9 bases between them. The CDR3 runs 13 residues. The CDR3 sequence: CAIRVKRTGELFF. The CDR3, as DNA: TGTGCCATCAGGGTCAAGCGCACCGGGGAGCTGTTTTTT.

The chain links TRBV18 to TRBJ1-5, with TRBD1 matching 7 bases. The CDR3 is made up of 15 amino acids. CDR1 and CDR2 from the germline V gene are KGHSH and LQKENI. The V gene end was trimmed by 5 bases and the J gene end by 3 bases; junction bases not matched to a gene: 7. The CDR3 protein is CASSTGQRSNQPQHF. The CDR3 nucleotides are TGTGCCAGCTCAACGGGACAGAGATCCAATCAGCCCCAGCATTTT.

This clone was observed once. The chain uses TRBV2 and TRBJ2-7; TRBD1 matches at 7 bases. This CDR3 comprises 17 residues. Trimming at V came to 1 base and at J to 0 bases, leaving 9 bases not matched to a gene. CDR1 and CDR2 from the germline V gene are SNHLY and FYNNEI. CDR3 sequence reads: CASSEGGPGQTSYEQYF. CDR3 bases: TGTGCCAGCAGTGAAGGGGGCCCGGGACAGACCTCCTACGAGCAGTACTTC. The full variable domain, rest sourced from reference TRBV2 and TRBJ2-7, is EPEVTQTPSHQVTQMGQEVILRCVPISNHLYFYWYRQILGQKVEFLVSFYNNEISEKSEIFDDQFSVERPDGSNFTLKIRSTKLEDSAMYFCASSEGGPGQTSYEQYFGPGTRLTVT.